These T cell receptor beta chains were read from a single sample in a study of cytomegalovirus exposure and HLA in healthy donors. TCRdb's table, derived via immunoSEQ multiplex PCR, lists solely in-frame clones and lacks some. The sample comprises some 200,000 clones, 76% of which are singletons, and under 0.8% rests with the top ten. Material for sequencing was PBMCs. These receptors were collected from a man aged 18 to 29 in good health and CMV-seronegative. Each CDR3 is given with its conserved first and last residue. A D gene is named only where the DNA matches it firmly. Clone size is shown for a subset of rows, as once, few, many or a class of expanded clone.

V gene	J gene	D gene	clone size	CDR3 protein	CDR3 DNA
TRBV11-2	TRBJ2-1	-	-	CASSLDLVNEQFF	TGTGCCAGCAGCTTAGACCTTGTTAATGAGCAGTTCTTC
TRBV25-1	TRBJ2-7	-	-	CASSDGRGSGGQYF	TGTGCCAGCAGTGATGGCAGGGGGTCCGGGGGGCAGTACTTC
TRBV5-1	TRBJ1-5	TRBD1	once	CASSAQGGNQPQHF	TGCGCCAGCAGCGCCCAGGGGGGCAATCAGCCCCAGCATTTT
TRBV10-1	TRBJ2-3	-	once	CASSSPGTDTQYF	TGCGCCAGCTCTAGTCCTGGCACAGATACGCAGTATTTT
TRBV5-5	TRBJ1-3	-	-	CASSLEVLSSGNTIYF	TGTGCCAGCAGCTTAGAAGTACTGAGCTCTGGAAACACCATATATTTT
TRBV2	TRBJ2-4	-	few	CASSDFGSGKNIQYF	TGTGCCAGCAGTGACTTCGGGAGCGGCAAAAACATTCAGTACTTC
TRBV2	TRBJ1-2	-	-	CASNQGIGGYTF	TGTGCCAGCAACCAGGGAATAGGCGGCTACACCTTC
TRBV9	TRBJ1-1	-	-	CASSVDHYTEAFF	TGTGCCAGCAGCGTAGATCACTACACTGAAGCTTTCTTT
TRBV6-5	TRBJ2-2	TRBD2	-	CASSYRGTRSGELFF	TGTGCCAGCAGTTACCGCGGGACTAGAAGCGGGGAGCTGTTTTTT
TRBV5-1	TRBJ2-1	TRBD2	-	CASSEQGLAAYNEQFF	TGCGCCAGCAGCGAACAGGGACTAGCGGCCTACAATGAGCAGTTCTTC
TRBV30	TRBJ1-1	-	-	CAYDRHLMNTEAFF	TGTGCCTACGACCGACACCTCATGAACACTGAAGCTTTCTTT
TRBV7-9	TRBJ2-7	TRBD2	-	CASSPRTSGSRSYEQYF	TGTGCCAGCAGCCCCCGGACTAGCGGGAGTAGGAGTTACGAGCAGTACTTC
TRBV30	TRBJ1-2	-	-	CAWRGKGDYTF	TGTGCCTGGAGGGGTAAGGGAGACTACACCTTC
TRBV15	TRBJ1-3	-	-	CATSRDKAPGNTIYF	TGTGCCACCAGCAGAGATAAAGCACCTGGAAACACCATATATTTT
TRBV7-9	TRBJ2-7	-	-	CSSRRGTYEQYF	TGTTCCAGCCGCCGCGGGACCTACGAGCAGTACTTC
TRBV9	TRBJ2-2	TRBD2	few	CASSPRLAHFLNTGELFF	TGTGCCAGCAGCCCGCGACTAGCGCACTTTCTGAACACCGGGGAGCTGTTTTTT
TRBV29-1	TRBJ2-5	-	-	CSGAQETQYF	TGCAGCGGGGCCCAAGAGACCCAGTACTTC
TRBV6-1	TRBJ2-1	-	-	CASTRTGTYNEQFF	TGTGCCAGCACACGGACTGGAACCTACAATGAGCAGTTCTTC
TRBV9	TRBJ1-2	-	-	CASSLLGGYGYTF	TGTGCCAGCAGCCTCTTGGGGGGCTATGGCTACACCTTC
TRBV11-3	TRBJ1-1	-	-	CASSLEANTEAFF	TGTGCCAGCAGCTTAGAGGCGAACACTGAAGCTTTCTTT
TRBV9	TRBJ2-5	TRBD2	few	CASSQTGLAPGPQYF	TGTGCCAGCAGCCAGACCGGACTAGCCCCTGGCCCCCAGTACTTC
TRBV6-1	TRBJ2-2	TRBD2	-	CASSVIGTTPNTGELFF	TGTGCCAGCAGTGTAATCGGGACTACACCTAACACCGGGGAGCTGTTTTTT
TRBV11-2	TRBJ1-2	-	-	CASGPTLGDGEDYGYTF	TGTGCCAGCGGGCCTACCCTTGGGGATGGGGAGGACTATGGCTACACCTTC
TRBV2	TRBJ2-3	-	-	CASSREGTDTQYF	TGTGCCAGCAGTAGAGAGGGCACAGATACGCAGTATTTT
TRBV5-1	TRBJ1-2	-	once	CASSLVTGGDGYTF	TGCGCCAGCAGCTTGGTTACGGGGGGCGATGGCTACACCTTC
TRBV5-1	TRBJ2-7	TRBD1	-	CASKPQGLSYEQYF	TGCGCCAGCAAACCACAGGGGCTATCCTACGAGCAGTACTTC
TRBV7-3	TRBJ2-3	-	-	CASSLLGQITDTQYF	TGTGCCAGCAGCCTCCTCGGACAGATAACAGATACGCAGTATTTT
TRBV2	TRBJ2-1	-	-	CASSERLAVYNEQFF	TGTGCCAGCAGTGAAAGGTTAGCGGTATACAATGAGCAGTTCTTC
TRBV7-8	TRBJ2-1	-	-	CASSPRTPTQQFF	TGTGCCAGCAGCCCGAGAACCCCCACTCAGCAGTTCTTC
TRBV5-6	TRBJ2-5	-	-	CASRSAGETQYF	TGTGCCAGCAGGTCGGCCGGGGAGACCCAGTACTTC
TRBV11-2	TRBJ2-7	TRBD2	-	CASSSLAGVSYEQYF	TGTGCCAGCAGCTCTTTAGCGGGGGTCTCCTACGAGCAGTACTTC
TRBV28	TRBJ1-1	-	once	CASNWGGTEAFF	TGTGCCAGCAACTGGGGGGGGACTGAAGCTTTCTTT
TRBV10-3	TRBJ1-1	-	-	CAISESNWNTEAFF	TGTGCCATCAGTGAGTCGAACTGGAACACTGAAGCTTTCTTT
TRBV2	TRBJ2-5	-	few	CATSPSVRAETQYF	TGTGCCACCTCCCCGTCGGTCCGAGCAGAGACCCAGTACTTC
TRBV15	TRBJ1-3	-	-	CATTRQGGNTIYF	TGTGCGACCACGCGCCAGGGCGGAAACACCATATATTTT
TRBV6-1	TRBJ2-3	-	-	CASSEAPGVDTQYF	TGTGCCAGCAGTGAAGCTCCCGGGGTGGATACGCAGTATTTT
TRBV5-6	TRBJ2-7	-	-	CASSLASRPTYEQYF	TGTGCCAGCAGCTTGGCCAGCAGGCCGACCTACGAGCAGTACTTC
TRBV7-9	TRBJ2-7	-	-	CSSSYRDEQYF	TGTTCCAGCAGTTACAGGGACGAGCAGTACTTC
TRBV5-1	TRBJ2-5	TRBD1	-	CASSFIQGYQETQYF	TGCGCCAGCAGCTTCATACAGGGGTACCAAGAGACCCAGTACTTC
TRBV6-5	TRBJ1-2	TRBD1	once	CASSTPQGAFYGYTF	TGTGCCAGCAGTACCCCACAGGGGGCTTTCTATGGCTACACCTTC
TRBV5-6	TRBJ2-5	TRBD2	-	CASSLSAGGYETQYF	TGTGCCAGCAGCTTGTCGGCGGGAGGGTATGAGACCCAGTACTTC
TRBV28	TRBJ2-2	TRBD2	once	CASIPSGMNTGELFF	TGTGCCAGCATACCCAGCGGGATGAACACCGGGGAGCTGTTTTTT
TRBV7-3	TRBJ2-3	-	-	CASSLNPQGNTDTQYF	TGTGCCAGCAGCTTAAACCCACAGGGAAACACAGATACGCAGTATTTT
TRBV30	TRBJ2-7	TRBD2	few	CACSPTTSGRAGTYEQYF	TGTGCCTGTTCCCCCACTACTAGCGGGAGGGCCGGGACCTACGAGCAGTACTTC
TRBV6-5	TRBJ2-1	TRBD1	-	CASSYADRADVYEQFF	TGTGCCAGCAGTTACGCGGACAGGGCCGACGTTTATGAGCAGTTCTTC
TRBV19	TRBJ1-2	TRBD1	few	CASRPRQGRGAGYTF	TGTGCCAGTAGACCAAGACAGGGGCGAGGCGCTGGCTACACCTTC
TRBV29-1	TRBJ2-7	TRBD2	-	CSVALGLAGVVSYEQYF	TGCAGCGTCGCCCTGGGACTAGCGGGAGTCGTGTCCTACGAGCAGTACTTC
TRBV5-6	TRBJ2-7	-	-	CASNPGRTYEQYF	TGTGCCAGCAACCCCGGCAGGACCTACGAGCAGTACTTC
TRBV11-2	TRBJ1-2	TRBD1	once	CASSSRTGRAGYTF	TGTGCCAGCAGCTCCAGGACAGGGAGGGCTGGCTACACCTTC
TRBV9	TRBJ1-4	-	-	CASSVGSENEKLFF	TGTGCCAGCAGCGTAGGTTCAGAAAATGAAAAACTGTTTTTT
TRBV19	TRBJ2-7	-	-	CASSIAPFHEQYF	TGTGCCAGTAGTATAGCCCCCTTCCACGAGCAGTACTTC
TRBV27	TRBJ2-1	TRBD2	-	CASSLGTSGNNEQFF	TGTGCCAGCAGTTTAGGGACTAGCGGCAACAATGAGCAGTTCTTC
TRBV6-5	TRBJ2-7	-	-	CASKLALSSYEQYF	TGTGCCAGCAAACTTGCGTTGAGCTCCTACGAGCAGTACTTC
TRBV6-1	TRBJ2-1	TRBD2	-	CASNQREVYNEQFF	TGTGCCAGCAACCAGCGGGAGGTTTACAATGAGCAGTTCTTC
TRBV29-1	TRBJ2-7	-	-	CSTSQGYEQYF	TGCAGCACTTCTCAGGGCTACGAGCAGTACTTC
TRBV9	TRBJ1-1	-	-	CASSASEENTEAFF	TGTGCCAGCAGCGCCTCGGAGGAGAACACTGAAGCTTTCTTT
TRBV10-1	TRBJ2-2	-	-	CASSGGQDTGELFF	TGCGCCAGCAGTGGAGGGCAGGACACCGGGGAGCTGTTTTTT
TRBV5-1	TRBJ2-7	TRBD2	-	CASSIAGGPGEQYF	TGCGCCAGCAGCATAGCGGGAGGGCCGGGTGAGCAGTACTTC
TRBV4-1	TRBJ2-7	-	-	CASSQGPVPTYEQYF	TGCGCCAGCAGCCAAGGTCCAGTCCCCACCTACGAGCAGTACTTC